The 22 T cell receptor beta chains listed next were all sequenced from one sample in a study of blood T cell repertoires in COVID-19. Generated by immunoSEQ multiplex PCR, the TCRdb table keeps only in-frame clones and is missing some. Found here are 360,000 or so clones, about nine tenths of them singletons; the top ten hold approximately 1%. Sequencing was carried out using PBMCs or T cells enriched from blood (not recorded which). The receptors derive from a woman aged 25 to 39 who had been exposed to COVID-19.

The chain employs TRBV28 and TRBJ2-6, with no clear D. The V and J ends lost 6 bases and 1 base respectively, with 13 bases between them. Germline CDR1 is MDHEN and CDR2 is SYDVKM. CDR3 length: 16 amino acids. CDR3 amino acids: CASSFSGPSGANVLTF. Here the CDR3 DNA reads TGTGCCAGCAGCTTCTCGGGTCCTTCTGGGGCCAACGTCCTGACTTTC.

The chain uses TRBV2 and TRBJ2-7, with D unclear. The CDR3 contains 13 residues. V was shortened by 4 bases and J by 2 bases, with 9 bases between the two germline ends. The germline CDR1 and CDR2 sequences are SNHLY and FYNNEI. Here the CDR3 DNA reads TGTGCCAGCAGTGGAGGCGTTCCCTACGAGCAGTACTTC. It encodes CASSGGVPYEQYF. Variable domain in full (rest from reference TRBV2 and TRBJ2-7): EPEVTQTPSHQVTQMGQEVILRCVPISNHLYFYWYRQILGQKVEFLVSFYNNEISEKSEIFDDQFSVERPDGSNFTLKIRSTKLEDSAMYFCASSGGVPYEQYFGPGTRLTVT.

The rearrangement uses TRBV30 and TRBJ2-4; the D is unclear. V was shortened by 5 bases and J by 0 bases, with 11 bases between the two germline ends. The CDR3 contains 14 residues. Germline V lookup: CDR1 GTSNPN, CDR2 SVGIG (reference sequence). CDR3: CAWGPQVAKNIQYF. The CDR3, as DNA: TGTGCCTGGGGGCCCCAGGTAGCCAAAAACATTCAGTACTTC.

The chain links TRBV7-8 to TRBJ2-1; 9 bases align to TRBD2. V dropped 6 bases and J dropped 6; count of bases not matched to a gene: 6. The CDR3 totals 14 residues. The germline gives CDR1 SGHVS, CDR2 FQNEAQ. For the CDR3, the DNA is TGTGCCAGCAGTAAGGGGACTAGCCTCAATGAGCAGTTCTTC. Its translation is CASSKGTSLNEQFF. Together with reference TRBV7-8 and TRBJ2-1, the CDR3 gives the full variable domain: GAGVSQSPRYKVAKRGQDVALRCDPISGHVSLFWYQQALGQGPEFLTYFQNEAQLDKSGLPSDRFFAERPEGSVSTLKIQRTQQEDSAVYLCASSKGTSLNEQFFGPGTRLTVL.

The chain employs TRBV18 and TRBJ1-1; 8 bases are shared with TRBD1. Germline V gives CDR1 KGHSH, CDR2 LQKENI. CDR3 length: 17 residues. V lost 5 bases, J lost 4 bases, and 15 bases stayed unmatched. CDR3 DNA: TGTGCCAGCTCATCATCAACAGGGGGTGTGGGGAGCACTGAAGCTTTCTTT. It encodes CASSSSTGGVGSTEAFF.

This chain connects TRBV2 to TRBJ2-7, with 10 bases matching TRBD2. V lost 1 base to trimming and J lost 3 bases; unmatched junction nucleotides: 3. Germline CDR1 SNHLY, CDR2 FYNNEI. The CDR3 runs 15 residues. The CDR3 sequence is CASSEGLAGIYEQYF. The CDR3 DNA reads TGTGCCAGCAGTGAAGGACTAGCGGGTATCTACGAGCAGTACTTC.

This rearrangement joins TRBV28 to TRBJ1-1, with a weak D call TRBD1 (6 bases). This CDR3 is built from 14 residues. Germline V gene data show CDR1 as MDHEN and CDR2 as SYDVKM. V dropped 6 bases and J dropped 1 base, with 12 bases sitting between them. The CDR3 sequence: CASRPGTPNTEAFF. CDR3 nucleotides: TGTGCCAGCAGGCCCGGGACACCGAACACTGAAGCTTTCTTT.

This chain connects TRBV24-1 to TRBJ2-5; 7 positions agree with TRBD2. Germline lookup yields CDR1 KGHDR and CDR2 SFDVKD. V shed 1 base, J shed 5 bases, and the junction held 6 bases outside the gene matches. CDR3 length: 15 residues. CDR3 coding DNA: TGTGCCACCAGTGATTTCCTATACGGGAGGGAGACCCAGTACTTC. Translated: CATSDFLYGRETQYF.

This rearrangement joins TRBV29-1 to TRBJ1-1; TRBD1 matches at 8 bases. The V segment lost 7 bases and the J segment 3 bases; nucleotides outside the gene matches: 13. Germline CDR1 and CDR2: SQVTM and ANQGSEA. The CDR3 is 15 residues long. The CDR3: CSARGTGGMHTEAFF. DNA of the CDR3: TGCAGCGCCCGAGGAACAGGGGGTATGCACACTGAAGCTTTCTTT.

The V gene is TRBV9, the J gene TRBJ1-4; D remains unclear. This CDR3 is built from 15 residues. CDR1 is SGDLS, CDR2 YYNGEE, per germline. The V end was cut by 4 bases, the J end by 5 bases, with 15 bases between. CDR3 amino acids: CASSPEARRNEKLFF. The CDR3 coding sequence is TGTGCCAGCAGCCCAGAGGCGCGGAGGAATGAAAAACTGTTTTTT.

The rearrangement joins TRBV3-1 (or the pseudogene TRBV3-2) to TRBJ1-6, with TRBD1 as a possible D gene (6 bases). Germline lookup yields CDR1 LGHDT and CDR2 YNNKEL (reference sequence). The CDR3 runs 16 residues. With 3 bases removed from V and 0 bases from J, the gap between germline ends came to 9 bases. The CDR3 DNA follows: TGTGCCAGCAGCCAGGACAGTTACTCCTATAATTCACCCCTCCACTTT. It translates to CASSQDSYSYNSPLHF.

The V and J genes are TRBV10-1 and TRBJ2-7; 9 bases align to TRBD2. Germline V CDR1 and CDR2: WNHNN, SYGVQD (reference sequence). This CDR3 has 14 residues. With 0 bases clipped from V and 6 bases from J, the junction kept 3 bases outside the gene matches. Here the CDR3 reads CASSESSGSSEQYF. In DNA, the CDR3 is TGCGCCAGCAGTGAGTCTAGCGGGAGTTCCGAGCAGTACTTC.

Here the CDR3 reads CASSVTGENSPLHF. Written as DNA, the CDR3 is TGTGCCAGCAGTGTCACAGGGGAGAATTCACCCCTCCACTTT. The genes are TRBV2 and TRBJ1-6; 7 nucleotides agree with TRBD1. Per the germline V gene, CDR1 is SNHLY and CDR2 is FYNNEI. V was pared by 4 bases and J by 7 bases, with 4 bases of the junction left unmatched. The CDR3 contains 14 residues.

The CDR3 region is CASSSPGLAFYEQYF. CDR3 nucleotides: TGTGCCAGCAGTTCCCCGGGACTAGCGTTCTACGAGCAGTACTTC. The chain has TRBV6-2 or TRBV6-3 and TRBJ2-7; 10 positions match TRBD2. The CDR3 is made up of 15 amino acids. Germline assignment: CDR1 MNHEY and CDR2 SVGEGT. With 4 bases clipped from V and 3 bases from J, the junction kept 6 bases outside the gene matches.

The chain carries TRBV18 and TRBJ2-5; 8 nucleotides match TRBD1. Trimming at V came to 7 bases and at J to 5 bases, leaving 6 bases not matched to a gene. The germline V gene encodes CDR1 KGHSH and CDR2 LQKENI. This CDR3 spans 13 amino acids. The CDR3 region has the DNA TGTGCCAGCTTGGACAGGGCTGGGGAGACCCAGTACTTC. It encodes CASLDRAGETQYF. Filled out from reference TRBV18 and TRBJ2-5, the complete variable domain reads NAGVMQNPRHLVRRRGQEARLRCSPMKGHSHVYWYRQLPEEGLKFMVYLQKENIIDESGMPKERFSAEFPKEGPSILRIQQVVRGDSAAYFCASLDRAGETQYFGPGTRLLVL.

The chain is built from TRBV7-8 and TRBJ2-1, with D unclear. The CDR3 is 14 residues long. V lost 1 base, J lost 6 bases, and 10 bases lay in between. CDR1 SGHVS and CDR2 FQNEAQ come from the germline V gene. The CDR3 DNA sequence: TGTGCCAGCAGCTTAGGAAACCTAGTCAATGAGCAGTTCTTC. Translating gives CASSLGNLVNEQFF. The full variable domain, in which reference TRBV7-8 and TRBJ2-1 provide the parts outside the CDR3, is GAGVSQSPRYKVAKRGQDVALRCDPISGHVSLFWYQQALGQGPEFLTYFQNEAQLDKSGLPSDRFFAERPEGSVSTLKIQRTQQEDSAVYLCASSLGNLVNEQFFGPGTRLTVL.

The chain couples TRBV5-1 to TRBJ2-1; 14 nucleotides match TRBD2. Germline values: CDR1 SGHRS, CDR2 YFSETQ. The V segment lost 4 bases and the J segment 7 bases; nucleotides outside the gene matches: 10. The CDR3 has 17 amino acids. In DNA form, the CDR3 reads TGCGCCAGCAGCCCCTCGACTAGCGGGAGGGCGAGAAATGAGCAGTTCTTC. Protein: CASSPSTSGRARNEQFF.

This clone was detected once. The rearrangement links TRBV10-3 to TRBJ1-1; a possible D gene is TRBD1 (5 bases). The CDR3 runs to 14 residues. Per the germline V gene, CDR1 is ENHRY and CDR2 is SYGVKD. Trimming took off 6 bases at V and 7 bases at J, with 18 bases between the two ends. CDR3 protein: CAISTYGERGEAFF. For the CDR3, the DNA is TGTGCCATCAGCACCTACGGAGAAAGGGGTGAAGCTTTCTTT.

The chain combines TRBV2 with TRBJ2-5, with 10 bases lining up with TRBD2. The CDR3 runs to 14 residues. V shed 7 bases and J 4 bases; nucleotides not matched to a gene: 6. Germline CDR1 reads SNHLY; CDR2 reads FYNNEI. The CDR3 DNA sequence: TGTGCCAGCAACAGCGGGGGGGGCCCAGAGACCCAGTACTTC. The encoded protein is CASNSGGGPETQYF.

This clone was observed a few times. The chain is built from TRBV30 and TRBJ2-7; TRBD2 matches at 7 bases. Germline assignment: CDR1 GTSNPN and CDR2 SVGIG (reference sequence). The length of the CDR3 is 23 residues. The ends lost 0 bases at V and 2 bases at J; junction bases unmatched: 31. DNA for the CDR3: TGTGCCTGGAGTGTGCCCGGACACGGCAGTTGGGGCTTGGCGGGAGTTTCCCCCTACGAGCAGTACTTC. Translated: CAWSVPGHGSWGLAGVSPYEQYF.

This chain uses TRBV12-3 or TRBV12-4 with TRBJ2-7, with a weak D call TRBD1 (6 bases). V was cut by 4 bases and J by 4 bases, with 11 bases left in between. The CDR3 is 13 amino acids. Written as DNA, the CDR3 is TGTGCCAGCAGTTCACAGGGTTTGTACGAGCAGTACTTC. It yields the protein CASSSQGLYEQYF.

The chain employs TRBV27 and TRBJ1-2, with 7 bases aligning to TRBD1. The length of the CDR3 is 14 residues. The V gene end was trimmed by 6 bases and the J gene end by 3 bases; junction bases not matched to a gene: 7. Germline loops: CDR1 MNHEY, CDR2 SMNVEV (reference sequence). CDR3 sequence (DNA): TGTGCCAGCAGCAGGGGGTGGGGAGACTATGGCTACACCTTC. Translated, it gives CASSRGWGDYGYTF.